The next 31 T cell receptor beta chains were all read from a single sample in a study of Ad26.COV2.S vaccination and SARS-CoV-2 variants. Clones were sequenced by immunoSEQ multiplex PCR, and TCRdb holds only the in-frame ones, with some missing. The repertoire holds more than 300,000 clones, with 70% to 90% as singletons. The treatment is: around 19 received Ad26.COV2.S at low or high dose, single or two shots; roughly five received placebo; per-sample allocation not given. Samples came from day 63 after the first vaccine or placebo injection. This sample comprised peripheral blood, obtained in a trial of Ad26.COV2.S vaccine versus placebo. The receptors come from a person between 18 and 60 years old who received the Ad26.COV2.S COVID-19 vaccine or a placebo.

The gene calls are TRBV20-1 and TRBJ2-1, with D perhaps matching TRBD2 (6 bases). The V gene's germline CDR1 is DFQATT and CDR2 SNEGSKA (reference sequence). CDR3 size: 11 residues. V was shortened by 3 bases and J by 13 bases, with 13 bases between the two germline ends. The CDR3 region is CSASGAGRQFF. The CDR3 DNA follows: TGCAGTGCTAGCGGTGCGGGACGACAGTTCTTC.

CDR3 amino acids: CASAPGSVDTQYF. DNA for the CDR3: TGTGCCAGCGCCCCTGGGTCGGTCGATACGCAGTATTTT. The chain combines TRBV3-1 (or the pseudogene TRBV3-2) with TRBJ2-3, with D unresolved. Germline V gives CDR1 LGHDT, CDR2 YNNKEL (reference sequence). This CDR3 comprises 13 residues. V lost 8 bases to trimming and J lost 6 bases, with 15 bases between them.

This sequence joins TRBV15 and TRBJ2-7; possibly TRBD1 for D (6 bases). V lost 0 bases and J 7 bases, leaving 13 bases between the germline ends. The length of the CDR3 is 14 residues. Germline-derived CDR1 and CDR2 are LNHNV and YYDKDF (reference sequence). The CDR3 region is CATSRDARGGEQYF. DNA for the CDR3: TGTGCCACCAGCAGAGATGCCAGGGGTGGGGAGCAGTACTTC.

Written as DNA, the CDR3 is TGTGCCAGCAGCTTAGGGACAGGGGGCGCGGGGGCCAACGTCCTGACTTTC. Translating it yields CASSLGTGGAGANVLTF. The chain uses TRBV7-6 and TRBJ2-6, with TRBD1 identical over 11 bases. The germline CDR1 and CDR2 sequences are SGHVS and FNYEAQ. This CDR3 spans 17 amino acids. J gave up 4 bases and V 1 base, and 3 bases lay outside the gene matches.

The genes are TRBV5-6 and TRBJ2-3; D perhaps matches TRBD1 (6 bases). Germline V gene sequence: CDR1 SGHDT, CDR2 YYEEEE. V was shortened by 5 bases and J by 1 base, with 14 bases between the two germline ends. CDR3 length: 15 residues. The CDR3 nucleotides are TGTGCCAGCAGAGCCAGGGGTTTCGGCACAGATACGCAGTATTTT. Translation gives CASRARGFGTDTQYF.

Regarding this clone: Other DNA sequences of this sample code for an identical CDR3. This rearrangement joins TRBV19 to TRBJ1-2; unclear D gene. The germline V gene encodes CDR1 LNHDA and CDR2 SQIVND (reference sequence). This CDR3 has 13 residues. V was shortened by 2 bases and J by 3 bases, with 7 bases between the two germline ends. The CDR3 is CASSIRGDYGYTF. CDR3 sequence (DNA): TGTGCCAGTAGTATAAGAGGCGACTATGGCTACACCTTC.

The chain recombines TRBV19 with TRBJ1-5, with TRBD1 identical over 8 bases. Germline loops: CDR1 LNHDA, CDR2 SQIVND (reference sequence). The V segment lost 11 bases and the J segment 11 bases; nucleotides outside the gene matches: 2. The CDR3 runs to 9 residues. CDR3 coding DNA: TGTGCCGAGGGACAGGCCCAGCATTTT. Translated: CAEGQAQHF. Supplemented by reference TRBV19 and TRBJ1-5, the full variable domain reads DGGITQSPKYLFRKEGQNVTLSCEQNLNHDAMYWYRQDPGQGLRLIYYSQIVNDFQKGDIAEGYSVSREKKESFPLTVTSAQKNPTAFYLCAEGQAQHFGDGTRLSIL.

This chain connects TRBV27 to TRBJ2-1; D possibly corresponds to TRBD1 (6 bases). The CDR3 contains 11 residues. CDR1 and CDR2 from the germline V gene are MNHEY and SMNVEV (reference sequence). The ends were cut back, 6 bases at V and 8 bases at J, with 8 bases in the middle. The CDR3 nucleotides read TGTGCCAGCAGAAAGGGGGATGAGCAGTTCTTC. Protein sequence: CASRKGDEQFF.

The chain joins TRBV3-1 (or the pseudogene TRBV3-2) to TRBJ2-3, with D hard to call. Germline values: CDR1 LGHDT, CDR2 YNNKEL (reference sequence). Trimming took 1 base from V and 0 from J, leaving 8 bases between them. CDR3 length equals 15 residues. CDR3 protein: CASSQGSESTDTQYF. CDR3 nucleotides: TGTGCCAGCAGCCAAGGATCGGAGAGCACAGATACGCAGTATTTT.

This clone was observed many times. In nucleotides, the CDR3 is TGTGCCAGCAGTCAACTAGCGTTAAGCTACAATGAGCAGTTCTTC. Residues: CASSQLALSYNEQFF. The chain uses TRBV6-5 and TRBJ2-1, with 7 nucleotides matching TRBD2. Looked up from germline, CDR1 is MNHEY and CDR2 is SVGAGI. The CDR3 loop spans 15 amino acids. J gave up 3 bases and V 5 bases, and 7 bases lay outside the gene matches.

The rearrangement uses TRBV4-2 and TRBJ2-7, with no clear D. The CDR3 totals 13 residues. V lost 2 bases and J 6 bases, leaving 11 bases between the germline ends. CDR1 is LGHNA and CDR2 is YNFKEQ in the germline V gene. CDR3: CASSQHERPEQYF. In DNA form, the CDR3 reads TGTGCCAGCAGCCAACATGAAAGACCCGAGCAGTACTTC.

The V and J genes are TRBV5-5 and TRBJ2-2; 8 nucleotides align to TRBD2. Looked up from germline, CDR1 is SGHKS and CDR2 is YYEKEE (reference sequence). The CDR3 is 15 residues long. With 5 bases clipped from V and 3 bases from J, the junction kept 6 bases outside the gene matches. The CDR3 region has the DNA TGTGCCAGCAGTACTAGCGGCAGGGACACCGGGGAGCTGTTTTTT. Translating gives CASSTSGRDTGELFF.

J is TRBJ2-4 and V is TRBV18; either TRBD1 or TRBD2 may supply D (5 bases each). The V and J ends lost 0 bases and 0 bases respectively, with 6 bases between them. Per the germline V gene, CDR1 is KGHSH and CDR2 is LQKENI. There are 15 residues in the CDR3. The CDR3 here is CASSPPGEAKNIQYF. The CDR3 region has the DNA TGTGCCAGCTCACCACCGGGGGAAGCCAAAAACATTCAGTACTTC.

The V gene is TRBV7-2, the J gene TRBJ1-1; D is unclear. The germline V and J ends were trimmed by 5 bases and 7 bases, with 17 bases remaining between them. Germline V gene lookup returns CDR1 SGHTA and CDR2 FQGNSA. The CDR3 loop spans 14 amino acids. CDR3 amino acids: CASSPTLAGYEAFF. The CDR3 region has the DNA TGTGCCAGCAGCCCTACCCTGGCAGGATATGAAGCTTTCTTT.

The chain combines TRBV12-3 or TRBV12-4 with TRBJ1-6; D gene ambiguous. Trimming cost V 6 bases and J 12 bases, with 9 bases left between them. The CDR3 runs to 11 residues. This CDR3 reads CASSHSLPLHF. CDR3 DNA: TGTGCCAGCAGCCACAGTTTACCCCTCCACTTT.

The chain employs TRBV5-1 and TRBJ2-7; tentative D call: TRBD1 (7 bases). Trimming pared 2 bases from V and 5 bases from J, leaving 14 bases between. The CDR3 is made up of 14 amino acids. From germline, CDR1 is SGHRS and CDR2 YFSETQ. CDR3: CASSFVAGGNEQYF. CDR3 DNA: TGCGCCAGCAGCTTCGTGGCAGGGGGGAACGAGCAGTACTTC.

The rearrangement uses TRBV30 and TRBJ1-5, with D hard to call. The V end lost 1 base, the J end lost 7 bases, and 11 bases lay between the germline ends. CDR3 length: 13 residues. In germline, CDR1 is GTSNPN, CDR2 SVGIG (reference sequence). The CDR3 DNA follows: TGTGCCTGGAGTGAAATGGGGAGGCAGCCCCAGCATTTT. As protein: CAWSEMGRQPQHF.

The chain recombines TRBV19 with TRBJ1-3, with 8 bases identical to TRBD1. After removal of 5 bases from V and 2 bases from J, the junction contained 5 bases not matched to a gene. Germline V gives CDR1 LNHDA, CDR2 SQIVND (reference sequence). The CDR3 has 15 residues. CDR3 loop: CASSPGTGAGNTIYF. The CDR3 DNA sequence: TGTGCCAGTAGTCCTGGGACAGGCGCTGGAAACACCATATATTTT.

The rearrangement links TRBV7-9 to TRBJ2-2; no clear D gene. V was clipped by 0 bases and J by 7 bases, with 12 bases between them. The V gene's germline CDR1 is SEHNR and CDR2 FQNEAQ (reference sequence). The CDR3 totals 15 residues. CDR3 amino acids: CASSLANGPGGELFF. The CDR3 DNA follows: TGTGCCAGCAGCTTAGCGAATGGGCCGGGCGGGGAGCTGTTTTTT.

The rearrangement joins TRBV9 to TRBJ1-6; a weak D match, TRBD1 (6 bases). Germline lookup yields CDR1 SGDLS and CDR2 YYNGEE. The CDR3 is made up of 14 amino acids. V lost 3 bases, J lost 9 bases, and 13 bases lay in between. Written as DNA, the CDR3 is TGTGCCAGCAGCGATCGACAGGAAGGTTCACCCCTCCACTTT. Translating gives CASSDRQEGSPLHF.

Worth noting for this clone: Because the CDR3's place on the DNA is in doubt, the DNA is left out and the CDR3 is given as listed by TCRdb. V gene TRBV21-1 combines with J gene TRBJ1-1; TRBD1 is the table's D call and was not checked against the DNA. TRBV21-1 corresponds to a pseudogene. Ends included, the CDR3 has 18 residues. The CDR3 reads CASSKVGQGALPWTEAFF.

The chain couples TRBV5-8 to TRBJ2-1; perhaps TRBD1 as D (6 bases). Germline-derived CDR1 and CDR2 are SGHTS and YDEGEE. This CDR3 has 15 residues. V was clipped by 6 bases and J by 4 bases, with 17 bases between them. This CDR3 is CASKQLQGSYNEQFF. The CDR3 bases are TGTGCCAGCAAACAATTACAGGGATCGTACAATGAGCAGTTCTTC. The full variable domain, its missing parts supplied by reference TRBV5-8 and TRBJ2-1, is EAGVTQSPTHLIKTRGQQATLRCSPISGHTSVYWYQQALGLGLQFLLWYDEGEERNRGNFPPRFSGRQFPNYSSELNVNALELEDSALYLCASKQLQGSYNEQFFGPGTRLTVL.

This chain joins TRBV5-1 and TRBJ2-5, with D perhaps given as TRBD1 or TRBD2 (5 bases each). Trimming stripped 4 bases from V and 1 base from J, with 17 bases between. CDR1 and CDR2 from the germline V gene are SGHRS and YFSETQ. The CDR3 consists of 16 residues. The CDR3 nucleotides read TGCGCCAGCAGCCTGGCCACGGGACGGGCCCAAGAGACCCAGTACTTC. Residues: CASSLATGRAQETQYF.

The chain links TRBV12-1 to TRBJ1-6; the table's D gene call, TRBD1, was not cross checked with the DNA. TRBV12-1 is classified as a pseudogene. The CDR3 length is 16 residues. As DNA, the CDR3 is TGTGCCAGCAGCTCTAAAACAGGGGGCAATAATTCACCCCTCCACTTT. Protein sequence: CASSSKTGGNNSPLHF.

This rearrangement joins TRBV5-4 to TRBJ1-2; tentatively, D is TRBD1 (5 bases). The germline gives CDR1 SGHNT, CDR2 YYREEE (reference sequence). Trimming left V 1 base short and J 7 bases short, with 20 bases between. The CDR3 runs to 16 residues. Written as DNA, the CDR3 is TGTGCCAGCAGCTTGCCACAGGCGGGACCCAGCTCTGGCTACACCTTC. Translation: CASSLPQAGPSSGYTF.

This rearrangement joins TRBV5-1 to TRBJ1-5; a weak D match, TRBD1 (5 bases). With 4 bases removed from V and 6 bases from J, the gap between germline ends came to 14 bases. Germline CDR1 is SGHRS and CDR2 is YFSETQ. This CDR3 spans 14 amino acids. CDR3 bases: TGCGCCAGCAGCGAAACAGGATCAATTCAGCCCCAGCATTTT. The encoded protein is CASSETGSIQPQHF. Drawing the rest from reference TRBV5-1 and TRBJ1-5, the complete variable domain is KAGVTQTPRYLIKTRGQQVTLSCSPISGHRSVSWYQQTPGQGLQFLFEYFSETQRNKGNFPGRFSGRQFSNSRSEMNVSTLELGDSALYLCASSETGSIQPQHFGDGTRLSIL.

This clone occurred once. V usage is TRBV5-1 and J usage is TRBJ1-1; no firm D call. The germline V and J ends were trimmed by 4 bases and 1 base, with 11 bases remaining between them. This CDR3 comprises 14 residues. CDR1 is SGHRS and CDR2 is YFSETQ in the germline V gene. The chain's CDR3 is CASSDLKGNTEAFF. DNA of the CDR3: TGCGCCAGCAGCGATCTGAAAGGGAACACTGAAGCTTTCTTT.

The chain recombines TRBV7-9 with TRBJ1-1, with TRBD1 as a possible D gene (5 bases). The CDR3 runs 14 residues. The V and J ends lost 5 bases and 0 bases respectively, with 10 bases between them. Germline CDR1 is SEHNR and CDR2 is FQNEAQ (reference sequence). DNA of the CDR3: TGTGCCAGCAGCCCCTCCAGGGTGAACACTGAAGCTTTCTTT. Its protein is CASSPSRVNTEAFF.

In DNA, the CDR3 is TGTGCCAGCAGGGAGGACTTGCTGGGAGGATCGGATGGCTACACCTTC. Amino acid sequence: CASREDLLGGSDGYTF. The V gene is TRBV2, the J gene TRBJ1-2; D is ambiguous. V gave up 6 bases and J gave up 6 bases, with 23 bases separating them. Germline V gene lookup returns CDR1 SNHLY and CDR2 FYNNEI. The CDR3 runs 16 residues.

This CDR3 is CASSGRRTDTQYF. CDR3 sequence (DNA): TGCGCCAGCAGTGGGAGGCGGACAGATACGCAGTATTTT. The chain has TRBV10-2 and TRBJ2-3, with TRBD2 as a possible D gene (5 bases). This CDR3 is 13 amino acids long. V was trimmed by 4 bases and J by 3 bases, leaving 8 bases between them. The germline CDR1 and CDR2 sequences are WSHSY and SAAADI.

There are a few counts of this clone. The chain recombines TRBV6-1 with TRBJ1-2; 7 bases match TRBD1. The V gene's germline CDR1 is MNHNS and CDR2 SASEGT. The CDR3 covers 14 residues. Unmatched junction bases numbered 5, after V lost 3 bases and J lost 4 bases. The CDR3 sequence is CASSDGTALYGYTF. CDR3 in DNA: TGTGCCAGCAGTGATGGGACAGCTCTCTATGGCTACACCTTC.